These T cell receptor beta chains were read from a single sample in a study of T cells in Graves' hyperthyroidism and ophthalmopathy. TCRdb passed the multiplex PCR reads through MiXCR, listing each CDR3 protein once. The data contain 300,000 to 450,000 distinct CDR3 sequences, 15% to 18% of them seen just once; the ten biggest clones take up 25% to 35%. The source material was blood. The receptor set was obtained from a woman between 18 and 30 years old with Graves' hyperthyroidism that later progressed to Graves' ophthalmopathy. The CDR3 runs from the conserved cysteine through the conserved F or W. The order of the fields is CDR3 length, J gene, clone size, V gene, D gene, CDR3 protein, CDR3 DNA. A D gene is named only where the DNA matches it firmly. Rows give clone size only sometimes, using once, few, many, or a class for an expanded clone.

len: 12
j_gene: TRBJ1-1
abundance: many
v_gene: TRBV3-1
d_gene: .
CDR3aa: CASTGVNTEAFF
CDR3nt: TGTGCCAGCACTGGCGTCAACACTGAAGCTTTCTTT

len: 14
j_gene: TRBJ1-5
abundance: many
v_gene: TRBV20-1
d_gene: TRBD1
CDR3aa: CSAGQGGGNQPQHF
CDR3nt: TGCAGTGCTGGACAGGGAGGTGGCAATCAGCCCCAGCATTTT

len: 14
j_gene: TRBJ2-4
abundance: .
v_gene: TRBV20-1
d_gene: .
CDR3aa: CSASWRGGGNIQYF
CDR3nt: TGCAGTGCTAGTTGGCGAGGAGGGGGAAACATTCAGTACTTC

len: 14
j_gene: TRBJ2-5
abundance: .
v_gene: TRBV27
d_gene: .
CDR3aa: CASSLEGHWETQYF
CDR3nt: TGTGCCAGCAGTTTAGAGGGACATTGGGAGACCCAGTACTTC

len: 13
j_gene: TRBJ1-2
abundance: many
v_gene: TRBV2
d_gene: .
CDR3aa: CASKGGVDLSYTF
CDR3nt: TGTGCCAGCAAGGGGGGAGTGGACTTGAGCTACACCTTC

len: 12
j_gene: TRBJ1-1
abundance: .
v_gene: TRBV2
d_gene: .
CDR3aa: CASRVGWTGAFF
CDR3nt: TGTGCCAGCAGGGTAGGGTGGACTGGAGCTTTCTTT

len: 13
j_gene: TRBJ2-3
abundance: few
v_gene: TRBV25-1
d_gene: .
CDR3aa: CASSHVSTDTQYF
CDR3nt: TGTGCCAGCAGTCACGTTAGCACAGATACGCAGTATTTT

len: 14
j_gene: TRBJ2-1
abundance: few
v_gene: TRBV4-1
d_gene: .
CDR3aa: CASSQEEVGDEQFF
CDR3nt: TGCGCCAGCAGCCAAGAGGAGGTTGGGGATGAGCAGTTCTTC

len: 16
j_gene: TRBJ2-7
abundance: many
v_gene: TRBV4-3
d_gene: TRBD2
CDR3aa: CASSQDRLAGTYEQYF
CDR3nt: TGCGCCAGCAGCCAAGACCGACTAGCGGGGACCTACGAGCAGTACTTC

len: 15
j_gene: TRBJ2-7
abundance: many
v_gene: TRBV5-1
d_gene: TRBD2
CDR3aa: CASSLTGGRAAEQYF
CDR3nt: TGCGCCAGCAGCTTGACAGGCGGGAGGGCCGCCGAGCAGTACTTC

len: 13
j_gene: TRBJ1-1
abundance: many
v_gene: TRBV7-9
d_gene: .
CDR3aa: CASSLTENTEAFF
CDR3nt: TGTGCCAGCAGCTTAACAGAGAACACTGAAGCTTTCTTT

len: 14
j_gene: TRBJ2-6
abundance: few
v_gene: TRBV6-2/TRBV6-3
d_gene: .
CDR3aa: CASSRTTGANVLTF
CDR3nt: TGTGCCAGCAGCCGGACCACAGGGGCCAACGTCCTGACTTTC

len: 14
j_gene: TRBJ1-5
abundance: .
v_gene: TRBV19
d_gene: .
CDR3aa: CASSIGASNQPQHF
CDR3nt: TGTGCCAGTAGTATAGGGGCGAGCAATCAGCCCCAGCATTTT

len: 15
j_gene: TRBJ2-1
abundance: .
v_gene: TRBV6-2/TRBV6-3
d_gene: .
CDR3aa: CASSYYSGSYNGQFF
CDR3nt: TGTGCCAGCAGTTACTACAGTGGCTCCTACAATGGGCAGTTCTTC

len: 14
j_gene: TRBJ1-4
abundance: few
v_gene: TRBV30
d_gene: .
CDR3aa: CAWSVWNPNEKLFF
CDR3nt: TGTGCCTGGAGTGTATGGAATCCTAATGAAAAACTGTTTTTT

len: 16
j_gene: TRBJ2-2
abundance: .
v_gene: TRBV7-9
d_gene: .
CDR3aa: CASSSQASEKTGELFF
CDR3nt: TGTGCCAGCAGCTCCCAGGCTTCAGAGAAAACCGGGGAGCTGTTTTTT

len: 17
j_gene: TRBJ2-7
abundance: .
v_gene: TRBV20-1
d_gene: .
CDR3aa: CSARDQGSGLTSYEQYF
CDR3nt: TGCAGTGCTAGAGATCAAGGTAGCGGATTAACCTCCTACGAGCAGTACTTC

len: 12
j_gene: TRBJ2-7
abundance: many
v_gene: TRBV14
d_gene: .
CDR3aa: CASSPDPSEQYF
CDR3nt: TGTGCCAGCAGCCCCGATCCGAGCGAGCAGTACTTC

len: 14
j_gene: TRBJ1-5
abundance: few
v_gene: TRBV19
d_gene: TRBD1
CDR3aa: CASKTGTVYQPQHF
CDR3nt: TGTGCCAGTAAGACCGGGACAGTTTATCAGCCCCAGCATTTT

len: 15
j_gene: TRBJ2-1
abundance: few
v_gene: TRBV5-1
d_gene: .
CDR3aa: CASSLVQGTYNEQFF
CDR3nt: TGCGCCAGCAGCTTGGTTCAGGGGACCTACAATGAGCAGTTCTTC

len: 13
j_gene: TRBJ1-4
abundance: .
v_gene: TRBV19
d_gene: .
CDR3aa: CASSIGGNEKLFF
CDR3nt: TGTGCCAGTAGTATAGGCGGTAATGAAAAACTGTTTTTT

len: 13
j_gene: TRBJ2-5
abundance: .
v_gene: TRBV19
d_gene: .
CDR3aa: CASSIDGPGTQYF
CDR3nt: TGTGCCAGTAGTATAGACGGACCGGGGACCCAGTACTTC

len: 14
j_gene: TRBJ2-7
abundance: many
v_gene: TRBV7-9
d_gene: TRBD1
CDR3aa: CASSKTGATYEQYF
CDR3nt: TGTGCCAGCAGCAAAACAGGGGCTACCTACGAGCAGTACTTC

len: 14
j_gene: TRBJ2-5
abundance: many
v_gene: TRBV7-2
d_gene: .
CDR3aa: CASSLLGGKETQYF
CDR3nt: TGTGCCAGCAGCTTACTAGGTGGGAAAGAGACCCAGTACTTC

len: 16
j_gene: TRBJ1-5
abundance: .
v_gene: TRBV28
d_gene: TRBD1
CDR3aa: CASSPWATGVDQPQHF
CDR3nt: TGTGCCAGCAGTCCTTGGGCCACAGGGGTCGACCAGCCCCAGCATTTT

len: 14
j_gene: TRBJ2-1
abundance: .
v_gene: TRBV28
d_gene: .
CDR3aa: CASRYRSSYNEQFF
CDR3nt: TGTGCCAGCAGGTACCGGAGCTCCTACAATGAGCAGTTCTTC

len: 15
j_gene: TRBJ2-1
abundance: many
v_gene: TRBV12-3/TRBV12-4
d_gene: TRBD1
CDR3aa: CASRSPTGIYNEQFF
CDR3nt: TGTGCCAGCAGATCCCCGACAGGGATTTACAATGAGCAGTTCTTC

len: 14
j_gene: TRBJ2-3
abundance: .
v_gene: TRBV3-1
d_gene: TRBD2
CDR3aa: CASSQAGGTDTQYF
CDR3nt: TGTGCCAGCAGCCAAGCGGGAGGTACAGATACGCAGTATTTT

len: 18
j_gene: TRBJ2-1
abundance: many
v_gene: TRBV20-1
d_gene: TRBD2
CDR3aa: CSARDQASGIGLYNEQFF
CDR3nt: TGCAGTGCTAGAGATCAAGCTAGCGGGATCGGTCTTTACAATGAGCAGTTCTTC

len: 15
j_gene: TRBJ2-7
abundance: .
v_gene: TRBV20-1
d_gene: TRBD2
CDR3aa: CSAREVSGSSYEQYF
CDR3nt: TGCAGTGCTAGAGAGGTTAGCGGGAGCTCCTACGAGCAGTACTTC

len: 16
j_gene: TRBJ1-5
abundance: few
v_gene: TRBV27
d_gene: .
CDR3aa: CASSWTIDDSNQPQHF
CDR3nt: TGTGCCAGCAGTTGGACAATTGATGATAGCAATCAGCCCCAGCATTTT

len: 12
j_gene: TRBJ1-2
abundance: .
v_gene: TRBV7-9
d_gene: .
CDR3aa: CASSLGGDGYTF
CDR3nt: TGTGCCAGCAGCTTAGGTGGGGATGGCTACACCTTC

len: 16
j_gene: TRBJ2-1
abundance: few
v_gene: TRBV20-1
d_gene: TRBD2
CDR3aa: CSARDGAGALRGEQFF
CDR3nt: TGCAGTGCTAGAGATGGGGCGGGAGCCTTACGGGGGGAGCAGTTCTTC

len: 15
j_gene: TRBJ2-7
abundance: many
v_gene: TRBV6-1
d_gene: TRBD2
CDR3aa: CASTVSGRGSYEQYF
CDR3nt: TGTGCCAGCACCGTTAGCGGGAGGGGGTCCTACGAGCAGTACTTC

len: 14
j_gene: TRBJ2-3
abundance: many
v_gene: TRBV6-1
d_gene: .
CDR3aa: CASSAGGRTDTQYF
CDR3nt: TGTGCCAGCAGTGCCGGAGGGCGGACAGATACGCAGTATTTT

len: 14
j_gene: TRBJ2-7
abundance: .
v_gene: TRBV9
d_gene: .
CDR3aa: CASSVGAFSYEQYF
CDR3nt: TGTGCCAGCAGCGTCGGCGCTTTTTCCTACGAGCAGTACTTC

len: 12
j_gene: TRBJ1-2
abundance: .
v_gene: TRBV14
d_gene: .
CDR3aa: CASSQENHGYTF
CDR3nt: TGTGCCAGCAGCCAAGAAAATCATGGCTACACCTTC